This is a list of T cell receptor beta chains from one sample in a study of cytomegalovirus exposure and HLA in healthy donors. Some clones are missing from TCRdb's copy, which holds only in-frame ones; the method was immunoSEQ multiplex PCR. The data show 110,000 to 150,000 clones, around 75% seen once. The sequenced sample consisted of PBMCs. The receptors were sampled from a man between 25 and 39 years old in good health and CMV-seronegative. The CDR3 runs from the conserved cysteine through the conserved F or W. D genes are given only for firm matches. Size is stated for part of the rows, as once, few or many counts, or as a class when the clone is expanded.

j_call	clone_size	v_call	d_call	cdr3_aa	cdr3_nt
TRBJ1-5	once	TRBV7-9	TRBD1	CASSLWTGADSNQPQHF	TGTGCCAGCAGCCTATGGACAGGGGCCGACAGCAATCAGCCCCAGCATTTT
TRBJ1-1	NA	TRBV29-1	NA	CSVEDQEGVSAFF	TGCAGCGTTGAAGATCAGGAAGGGGTGTCAGCTTTCTTT
TRBJ1-3	once	TRBV19	NA	CASSQAGNTIYF	TGTGCCAGTAGTCAAGCAGGAAACACCATATATTTT
TRBJ2-7	NA	TRBV2	TRBD2	CASSEWASGSYEQYF	TGTGCCAGCAGTGAATGGGCTAGCGGGAGTTACGAGCAGTACTTC
TRBJ2-1	few	TRBV29-1	TRBD2	CSVGSGTNYNEQFF	TGCAGCGTTGGGTCCGGGACTAACTACAATGAGCAGTTCTTC
TRBJ1-2	NA	TRBV4-2	NA	CASSQDWRAYYGYTF	TGTGCCAGCAGCCAAGATTGGAGGGCTTACTACGGCTACACCTTC
TRBJ2-7	NA	TRBV11-3	NA	CASSLGPGDEQYF	TGTGCCAGCAGCTTAGGGCCGGGGGACGAGCAGTACTTC
TRBJ2-6	NA	TRBV19	NA	CASSIFVSGANVLTF	TGTGCCAGTAGTATTTTCGTCTCTGGGGCCAACGTCCTGACTTTC
TRBJ2-3	NA	TRBV30	NA	CAWSVGGGGSRADTQYF	TGTGCCTGGAGTGTAGGGGGAGGCGGGAGCCGGGCAGATACGCAGTATTTT
TRBJ1-4	NA	TRBV6-6	TRBD1	CASSYSKGASNEKLFF	TGTGCCAGCAGTTACTCGAAGGGGGCCTCAAATGAAAAACTGTTTTTT
TRBJ2-5	NA	TRBV28	TRBD2	CASRTSPGVAGNQETQYF	TGTGCCAGCAGAACCAGCCCAGGGGTAGCGGGGAATCAAGAGACCCAGTACTTC
TRBJ2-7	NA	TRBV4-2	NA	CASSQLIRDEQYF	TGTGCCAGCAGCCAACTGATCCGGGACGAGCAGTACTTC
TRBJ2-1	NA	TRBV4-2	NA	CASSQDRHRADEQFF	TGTGCCAGCAGCCAAGATCGTCACAGGGCGGATGAGCAGTTCTTC
TRBJ2-1	NA	TRBV10-3	NA	CAISESWGDSNNEQFF	TGTGCCATCAGTGAGTCGTGGGGGGACAGCAACAATGAGCAGTTCTTC
TRBJ2-5	once	TRBV19	TRBD2	CASMATAGPSQETQYF	TGTGCCAGTATGGCTACAGCGGGGCCCTCCCAAGAGACCCAGTACTTC
TRBJ2-3	NA	TRBV9	TRBD2	CASSTGLAGGSDTQYF	TGTGCCAGCAGCACCGGACTAGCGGGAGGTTCAGATACGCAGTATTTT
TRBJ2-7	NA	TRBV4-1	NA	CASSREQGAYEQYF	TGCGCCAGCAGCCGGGAACAGGGCGCCTACGAGCAGTACTTC
TRBJ2-7	NA	TRBV29-1	NA	CSVEVSGNSYEQYF	TGCAGCGTTGAGGTATCCGGGAACTCCTACGAGCAGTACTTC
TRBJ1-2	NA	TRBV5-1	NA	CASSLEGKFYGYTF	TGCGCCAGCAGCTTGGAGGGGAAGTTCTATGGCTACACCTTC
TRBJ1-1	NA	TRBV11-2	NA	CASSPMPDTEAFF	TGTGCCAGCAGCCCTATGCCCGACACTGAAGCTTTCTTT
TRBJ1-6	NA	TRBV28	TRBD1	CAIQDRVNSPLHF	TGTGCCATCCAGGACAGGGTAAATTCACCCCTCCACTTT
TRBJ1-1	NA	TRBV5-5	NA	CASSLDSLLDTEAFF	TGTGCCAGCAGCTTGGACAGCCTCCTGGACACTGAAGCTTTCTTT
TRBJ2-3	NA	TRBV28	TRBD2	CASSSSGHTDTQYF	TGTGCCAGCAGTTCTAGCGGCCACACAGATACGCAGTATTTT
TRBJ1-6	NA	TRBV7-8	NA	CASSSWYSLHF	TGTGCCAGCAGCTCGTGGTATAGCCTCCACTTT
TRBJ1-3	NA	TRBV6-5	NA	CASSYRGRGANTIYF	TGTGCCAGCAGTTATCGAGGGCGGGGGGCCAACACCATATATTTT
TRBJ1-1	few	TRBV6-6	TRBD1	CASSATQGWTEAFF	TGTGCCAGCAGTGCTACACAGGGGTGGACTGAAGCTTTCTTT
TRBJ2-3	NA	TRBV5-1	NA	CASSLGLLDTQYF	TGCGCCAGCAGCTTGGGGCTTCTCGATACGCAGTATTTT
TRBJ2-4	NA	TRBV28	TRBD2	CASSSMGSGTKNIQYF	TGTGCCAGCAGTTCGATGGGTAGCGGGACAAAAAACATTCAGTACTTC
TRBJ2-1	NA	TRBV6-5	NA	CASSPPSSSQQFF	TGTGCCAGCAGTCCCCCCTCTAGCTCCCAGCAGTTCTTC
TRBJ2-7	NA	TRBV15	NA	CATSLEKRRRSSYEQYF	TGTGCCACCAGCTTAGAGAAGCGGAGGAGGAGCTCCTACGAGCAGTACTTC
TRBJ1-4	NA	TRBV7-9	NA	CASSSGLVSEKLFF	TGTGCCAGCAGCTCAGGGTTGGTGTCTGAAAAACTGTTTTTT
TRBJ1-1	NA	TRBV6-5	TRBD1	CASSYSGQGADEAFF	TGTGCCAGCAGTTACTCTGGCCAGGGGGCAGATGAAGCTTTCTTT
TRBJ2-1	NA	TRBV15	NA	CATSRVLNNEQFF	TGTGCCACCAGCAGAGTTCTAAACAATGAGCAGTTCTTC
TRBJ1-4	NA	TRBV29-1	NA	CSGATDTDFEKLFF	TGCAGCGGCGCCACGGACACTGACTTTGAAAAACTGTTTTTT
TRBJ1-1	NA	TRBV25-1	NA	CASSYLQGSTEAFF	TGTGCCAGCAGTTACCTGCAGGGAAGCACTGAAGCTTTCTTT
TRBJ2-3	NA	TRBV11-2	NA	CASSKLGDTQYF	TGTGCCAGCAGCAAACTAGGAGATACGCAGTATTTT
TRBJ2-7	NA	TRBV7-9	TRBD1	CASSPPDRASYEQYF	TGTGCCAGCAGCCCACCGGACAGGGCCTCCTACGAGCAGTACTTC
TRBJ1-2	NA	TRBV7-9	TRBD1	CASSPPLDRADTEGYTF	TGTGCCAGCAGCCCTCCGCTCGACAGGGCGGATACGGAGGGCTACACCTTC
TRBJ1-2	NA	TRBV28	NA	CASIPDRVSYGYTF	TGTGCCAGCATTCCCGACAGAGTCAGCTATGGCTACACCTTC
TRBJ2-5	medium-sized	TRBV2	NA	CASRQGQETQYF	TGTGCCAGCAGACAGGGTCAAGAGACCCAGTACTTC
TRBJ1-4	few	TRBV28	NA	CASSSSYEKLFF	TGTGCCAGCAGTTCCTCCTATGAAAAACTGTTTTTT
TRBJ1-1	NA	TRBV10-3	TRBD1	CAISEPPGQPNTEAFF	TGTGCCATCAGTGAGCCCCCGGGACAGCCGAACACTGAAGCTTTCTTT
TRBJ2-7	NA	TRBV7-9	TRBD1	CASSPTGIGQYF	TGTGCCAGCAGCCCGACAGGGATCGGGCAGTACTTC
TRBJ2-1	NA	TRBV6-5	TRBD2	CASSRGLAGGSEQFF	TGTGCCAGCAGCAGGGGACTAGCCGGGGGTAGTGAGCAGTTCTTC
TRBJ1-5	NA	TRBV30	NA	CAWSRFSGQPQHF	TGTGCCTGGAGCAGGTTCTCGGGGCAGCCCCAGCATTTT
TRBJ2-5	NA	TRBV7-2	NA	CASNDRGSAQETQYF	TGTGCCAGCAACGATCGTGGGAGCGCCCAAGAGACCCAGTACTTC
TRBJ2-5	NA	TRBV5-8	TRBD2	CASSDGLAGGSYETQYF	TGTGCCAGCAGCGACGGACTAGCGGGGGGGAGTTACGAGACCCAGTACTTC
TRBJ2-7	NA	TRBV2	NA	CASKEKSAYEQYF	TGTGCCAGCAAGGAGAAGTCGGCATACGAGCAGTACTTC
TRBJ2-7	once	TRBV6-5	NA	CASSYGGWQYF	TGTGCCAGCAGTTACGGGGGGTGGCAGTACTTC
TRBJ1-5	few	TRBV6-5	TRBD1	CASSWDRVDQPQHF	TGTGCCAGCAGCTGGGACAGGGTAGATCAGCCCCAGCATTTT
TRBJ1-4	NA	TRBV9	NA	CASNQQGANEKLFF	TGTGCCAGCAACCAACAGGGAGCTAATGAAAAACTGTTTTTT
TRBJ2-1	NA	TRBV5-1	TRBD2	CASSSVRASGNEQFF	TGCGCCAGCAGCTCCGTTCGGGCTAGCGGGAATGAGCAGTTCTTC
TRBJ2-7	few	TRBV5-5	NA	CASSRGTSYEQYF	TGTGCCAGCAGCAGGGGGACCTCCTACGAGCAGTACTTC
TRBJ2-1	many	TRBV7-9	NA	CASSLKSGFYNEQFF	TGTGCCAGCAGCTTAAAGAGCGGGTTCTACAATGAGCAGTTCTTC
TRBJ1-4	NA	TRBV7-2	NA	CASSLVSTAGDEKLFF	TGTGCCAGCAGCTTAGTTAGTACGGCAGGGGATGAAAAACTGTTTTTT
TRBJ2-7	NA	TRBV19	TRBD2	CASSMLSSGTYEQYF	TGTGCCAGTAGTATGTTGTCTAGCGGAACCTACGAGCAGTACTTC
TRBJ2-5	NA	TRBV29-1	NA	CSVDLRGGETQYF	TGCAGCGTTGATCTAAGGGGGGGGGAGACCCAGTACTTC
TRBJ1-4	NA	TRBV28	NA	CASKEGSTNEKLFF	TGTGCCAGCAAGGAAGGGAGTACTAATGAAAAACTGTTTTTT
TRBJ2-3	NA	TRBV5-8	TRBD2	CASSPIGGGSTDTQYF	TGTGCCAGCAGCCCCATCGGGGGGGGTAGCACAGATACGCAGTATTTT